Included here is one T cell receptor beta chain sequence, with context. This table comes from immunoSEQ multiplex PCR, and its TCRdb copy is limited to in-frame clones, with some not included. The sample lists about 140,000 clones; roughly 79% were seen once. This entry comes from a study of blood T cell repertoires in COVID-19. At the level of the study: Acute-phase and convalescent COVID-19 samples originated in the United States, Italy and Spain. T cells, B-cell-depleted T cells, or PBMCs supplied cDNA or gDNA.

Study members were between about 18 and 95 years old and lived in about two dozen US regions. This CDR3 is 16 amino acids long. Germline trimming cut 0 bases from V and 4 bases from J; bases unmatched to any gene: 4. Germline assignment: CDR1 SNHLY and CDR2 FYNNEI. The V gene is TRBV2, the J gene TRBJ2-1, with 9 nucleotides matching TRBD2. The sample comprised PBMCs or T cells enriched from blood (not recorded which). The TCR originated in a woman between 45 and 60 years old who had recovered from COVID-19. The CDR3 bases are TGTGCCAGCAGTGAAGCGCCGACTAGCGGTTACAATGAGCAGTTCTTC. Translating it yields CASSEAPTSGYNEQFF.